The rows below give T cell receptor beta chains drawn from one sample of a study of shared clonotypes between healthy human individuals. Sequencing used immunoSEQ multiplex PCR; TCRdb keeps in-frame clones, though not all of them. The sample carries about 1.4 million clones, 96% recorded once. The specimen was naive CD4+ T cells sorted from blood. The receptors derive from a man aged 25 to 40 in good health. CDR3s include the opening cysteine and the closing phenylalanine or tryptophan. Fields, in order: clone size, D gene, V gene, J gene, CDR3 DNA, CDR3 protein. A D gene is named only where the DNA matches it firmly. Not all rows give a size; the values are once, few, many and, for expanded clones, a class.

.	.	TRBV5-5	TRBJ2-7	TGTGCCAGCAGCTCGCAGTCGTACGAGCAGTACTTC	CASSSQSYEQYF
.	.	TRBV25-1	TRBJ1-1	TGTGCCAGCAGTGAATGGGTAGGATCCAACCAAGCTTTCTTT	CASSEWVGSNQAFF
.	.	TRBV7-2	TRBJ1-2	TGTGCCAGCAGCTTAGACCACAGGGACGGCTATGGCTACACCTTC	CASSLDHRDGYGYTF
.	.	TRBV15	TRBJ1-1	TGTGCCACCAGCGGAATGGCGGGGACTGAAGCTTTCTTT	CATSGMAGTEAFF
.	.	TRBV5-4	TRBJ1-1	TGTGCCAGCAGCTTGATAGGAGTGAACACTGAAGCTTTCTTT	CASSLIGVNTEAFF
.	.	TRBV5-5	TRBJ2-1	TGTGCCAGCAGGGCTTCTGGACAGAGTTACAATGAGCAGTTCTTC	CASRASGQSYNEQFF
.	.	TRBV20-1	TRBJ1-2	TGCAGTGCTAATGCCCAGTATGGCTACACCTTC	CSANAQYGYTF
.	.	TRBV18	TRBJ2-5	TGTGCCAGCTCACCTTTTCGGGACTCCCAAGAGACCCAGTACTTC	CASSPFRDSQETQYF
.	.	TRBV18	TRBJ1-4	TGTGCCAGCTCACCCCCTGGACTTAGGGGCGGGGAACTGTTTTTT	CASSPPGLRGGELFF
.	.	TRBV7-8	TRBJ1-5	TGTGCCAGCAGCTTAGTTACAGGAGACAATCAGCCCCAGCATTTT	CASSLVTGDNQPQHF
once	.	TRBV6-1	TRBJ2-7	TGTGCCAGCAGTCTGTTAGCCGGCTACTCCTACGAGCAGTACTTC	CASSLLAGYSYEQYF
few	.	TRBV5-1	TRBJ1-1	TGCGCCAGCAGTAGACAGGTCGGGGACACTGAAGCTTTCTTT	CASSRQVGDTEAFF
few	TRBD1	TRBV4-2	TRBJ1-1	TGTGCCAGCAGCCACGAGGGACAGGGGCCGAACACTGAAGCTTTCTTT	CASSHEGQGPNTEAFF
.	.	TRBV6-5	TRBJ1-1	TGTGCCAGCAGAATGAACACTGAAGCTTTCTTT	CASRMNTEAFF
.	.	TRBV10-2	TRBJ2-7	TGCGCCAGCAGTATTGGACACTTTTACGAGCAGTACTTC	CASSIGHFYEQYF
.	.	TRBV5-5	TRBJ2-1	TGTGCCAGCAGCTTGTTTGGTAGCTCCTACAATGAGCAGTTCTTC	CASSLFGSSYNEQFF
.	TRBD1	TRBV9	TRBJ2-5	TGTGCCAGCAGCGTAGGACAGGGGATACAAGAGACCCAGTACTTC	CASSVGQGIQETQYF
.	.	TRBV18	TRBJ2-5	TGTGCCAGCTCACCCCTTGGGGGGGCGGAGGCCCAGTACTTC	CASSPLGGAEAQYF
.	.	TRBV5-1	TRBJ1-1	TGCGCCAGCAGCTTGGACACATTGAACACTGAAGCTTTCTTT	CASSLDTLNTEAFF
.	TRBD1	TRBV5-1	TRBJ1-5	TGCGCCAGCAGCTCGGGACAGGAAGGGGATCAGCCCCAGCATTTT	CASSSGQEGDQPQHF
.	.	TRBV10-3	TRBJ2-5	TGTGCCATCAGATCTAGAGATCTGGAGACCCAGTACTTC	CAIRSRDLETQYF
.	TRBD1	TRBV7-9	TRBJ2-7	TGTGCCAGCAGCTTAAATAAGGGACAGGGGTATTACGAGCAGTACTTC	CASSLNKGQGYYEQYF
.	.	TRBV5-4	TRBJ1-1	TGTGCCAGCAGCTTGGGACTAAACAAGAACACTGAAGCTTTCTTT	CASSLGLNKNTEAFF
.	TRBD1	TRBV5-1	TRBJ2-2	TGCGCCAGCAGTACGATCGGGACAGGGGTAACCGGGGAGCTGTTTTTT	CASSTIGTGVTGELFF
.	.	TRBV5-5	TRBJ2-7	TGTGCCAGCAGCTCCTCGTGGGGTCGGTCCTACGAGCAGTACTTC	CASSSSWGRSYEQYF
.	.	TRBV9	TRBJ2-3	TGTGCCAGCAGCTCTACAGGGACAGATACGCAGTATTTT	CASSSTGTDTQYF
.	TRBD2	TRBV29-1	TRBJ2-1	TGCAGCGTGGAGGGACTAGCGGGGGTTTACAATGAGCAGTTCTTC	CSVEGLAGVYNEQFF
once	.	TRBV6-1	TRBJ1-3	TGTGCCAGCAGTGAAGTCGGGACTCACCTCTCTGGAAACACCATATATTTT	CASSEVGTHLSGNTIYF
.	.	TRBV15	TRBJ2-1	TGTGCCACCAGCAGACAGCTAGGGGAGCAGTTCTTC	CATSRQLGEQFF
.	TRBD2	TRBV28	TRBJ2-1	TGTGCCAGCAGTAGACGCGGGGGAAACAATGAGCAGTTCTTC	CASSRRGGNNEQFF
.	TRBD2	TRBV5-4	TRBJ2-7	TGTGCCAGCAGCGCTAGCGGGAGCGAGCAGTACTTC	CASSASGSEQYF
.	.	TRBV5-1	TRBJ2-1	TGCGCCACCAGTCGCCTACTAGTCAATTCCTACAATGAGCAGTTCTTC	CATSRLLVNSYNEQFF
.	TRBD2	TRBV7-3	TRBJ2-1	TGTGCCAGCAGCTTAACCTCGGGACTAGCGGCCAATGAGCAGTTCTTC	CASSLTSGLAANEQFF
.	.	TRBV29-1	TRBJ1-1	TGCAGCGTTGAAATGAAGAAACCGAACACTGAAGCTTTCTTT	CSVEMKKPNTEAFF
.	TRBD2	TRBV9	TRBJ2-2	TGTGCCAGCAGCGTAGGACTTTTAGCGGGAGACACCGGGGAGCTGTTTTTT	CASSVGLLAGDTGELFF
.	.	TRBV6-1	TRBJ2-2	TGTGCCAGCAGTGAGTCCTTTATATCGACCGGGGAGCTGTTTTTT	CASSESFISTGELFF
.	TRBD2	TRBV9	TRBJ2-1	TGTGCCAGCAGCGTAGTTCTAGCGGGATACAATGAGCAGTTCTTC	CASSVVLAGYNEQFF
.	.	TRBV4-2	TRBJ2-2	TGTGCCACCCTTTTGGGGGCCGGCCGGGGTCATAACACCGGGGAGCTGTTTTTT	CATLLGAGRGHNTGELFF
.	TRBD2	TRBV2	TRBJ2-1	TGTGCCAGCACCCCTCCACCGGGACTAGGCAATGAGCAGTTCTTC	CASTPPPGLGNEQFF
.	.	TRBV29-1	TRBJ2-2	TGCAGCGCCGCGGGGCCAGGGGTGGGCGGGGAGCTGTTTTTT	CSAAGPGVGGELFF
.	.	TRBV30	TRBJ1-4	TGTGCCTGGAATTACGGACCATGGGCGATCAATGAAAAACTGTTTTTT	CAWNYGPWAINEKLFF
.	.	TRBV18	TRBJ2-5	TGTGCCAGCTCACCACGACAACAAGAGACCCAGTACTTC	CASSPRQQETQYF
.	TRBD1	TRBV10-3	TRBJ1-1	TGTGCCATCCGAACCTGGGGGACAGGGGAAGGGGACACTGAAGCTTTCTTT	CAIRTWGTGEGDTEAFF
.	TRBD2	TRBV25-1	TRBJ2-1	TGTGCCAGCAGCGAAAACAGCGGGATTACCTACAATGAGCAGTTCTTC	CASSENSGITYNEQFF
.	.	TRBV5-8	TRBJ1-2	TGTGCCAGCAGCTTGGTCGAGTACTATGGCTACACCTTC	CASSLVEYYGYTF
.	TRBD2	TRBV7-3	TRBJ2-5	TGTGCCAGCAGCTCGGGACTAGCTTCAAAGACCCAGTACTTC	CASSSGLASKTQYF
.	TRBD2	TRBV28	TRBJ2-1	TGTGCCAGCACCTTAGGGAGCGGGAGCTTTGAGCAGTTCTTC	CASTLGSGSFEQFF
.	TRBD1	TRBV27	TRBJ2-7	TGTGCCAGCAGTTTATCGAGGGGGCGCGTCGACGAGCAGTACTTC	CASSLSRGRVDEQYF
.	.	TRBV6-6	TRBJ2-7	TGTGCCAGCAGTTCTCAGGACTTCTACGAGCAGTACTTC	CASSSQDFYEQYF
.	TRBD1	TRBV7-2	TRBJ2-1	TGTGCCAGCAGTCTACCGGGACAGTACAATGAGCAGTTCTTC	CASSLPGQYNEQFF
.	TRBD1	TRBV6-6	TRBJ1-5	TGTGCCAGCAGTTACTCGACAGGGATGGGTCAGCCCCAGCATTTT	CASSYSTGMGQPQHF
few	.	TRBV6-5	TRBJ2-7	TGTGCCAGCACCGGACCTACCTACGAGCAGTACTTC	CASTGPTYEQYF
once	.	TRBV20-1	TRBJ2-5	TGCGTAGAGAGTCTAGCGGAGACCCAGTACTTC	CVESLAETQYF